Each of the 6 T cell receptor beta chains below was sequenced from the same sample in a study of vaccination and CD4 T cells after COVID-19. Indicated treatment: approximately 11-day PBMC culture with coronavirus spike peptide pools or control peptides (ViraFEST assay). Sequenced with the Oncomine TCR Beta short-read assay was DNA taken from cultured CD4+ T cells. MiXCR, run by TCRdb on the PCR reads, gives a single entry per CDR3 protein. The repertoire holds fewer than 18,000 distinct CDR3 sequences, with about half as singletons. Which antigens these TCRs recognize remains unknown. What was sequenced was CD4+ T cells from blood, cultured in vitro. Receptor source: a human donor who had recovered from COVID-19.

The V gene is TRBV7-6, the J gene TRBJ2-7; 14 bases line up with TRBD2. Unmatched junction bases numbered 2, after V lost 4 bases and J lost 6 bases. Germline CDR1 reads SGHVS; CDR2 reads FNYEAQ. The CDR3 loop spans 14 amino acids. CDR3 bases: TGTGCCAGCAGCTCAGGACTAGCGGGAGGCGAGCAGTACTTC. It encodes CASSSGLAGGEQYF.

This clonotype was seen only a few times. The gene calls are TRBV19 and TRBJ1-1, with D possibly being TRBD1 (5 bases). The CDR3 covers 12 residues. Germline CDR1 reads LNHDA; CDR2 reads SQIVND (reference sequence). The V and J ends lost 7 bases and 12 bases respectively, with 18 bases between them. CDR3 residues: CASTHQGDGPFF. CDR3 in DNA: TGTGCCAGTACCCATCAGGGCGACGGACCTTTCTTT.

In the case of this clonotype: Sequence at one end of the junction differs from germline and may be a read error. V is TRBV7-2 and J is TRBJ1-1; D not certain. The CDR3 totals 13 residues. Per the germline V gene, CDR1 is SGHTA and CDR2 is FQGNSA. CDR3 in amino acids: CASNLEMNTEAFF. CDR3 DNA sequence: TGTGCCAGCAACTTAGAGATGAACACTGAAGCTTTCTTT.

The gene calls are TRBV6-1 and TRBJ1-2; D perhaps matches TRBD1 (5 bases). Trimming removed 10 bases from V and 4 bases from J, with 19 bases in between. There are 14 residues in the CDR3. CDR1 and CDR2 from the germline V gene are MNHNS and SASEGT. CDR3 sequence reads: CATFPGAPFYGYTF. CDR3 in DNA: TGTGCCACATTTCCTGGGGCACCCTTCTATGGCTACACCTTC.

The sample holds a few counts of this clonotype. V gene TRBV19 combines with J gene TRBJ1-5, with 8 bases matching TRBD1. CDR3 size: 13 residues. Losses at the gene ends were 5 bases for V and 6 bases for J; bases not matched to a gene: 3. Germline CDR1 LNHDA, CDR2 SQIVND (reference sequence). CDR3 region: CASSPTGGQPQHF. The CDR3 DNA reads TGTGCCAGTAGTCCAACAGGGGGTCAGCCCCAGCATTTT.

This rearrangement joins TRBV20-1 to TRBJ2-1; D not resolved. The germline V gene has CDR1 DFQATT and CDR2 SNEGSKA (reference sequence). The V and J ends lost 6 bases and 0 bases respectively, with 15 bases between them. The CDR3 loop spans 15 amino acids. The CDR3 reads CSARTGVFSYNEQFF. CDR3 DNA: TGCAGTGCCAGAACGGGCGTCTTCTCCTACAATGAGCAGTTCTTC.